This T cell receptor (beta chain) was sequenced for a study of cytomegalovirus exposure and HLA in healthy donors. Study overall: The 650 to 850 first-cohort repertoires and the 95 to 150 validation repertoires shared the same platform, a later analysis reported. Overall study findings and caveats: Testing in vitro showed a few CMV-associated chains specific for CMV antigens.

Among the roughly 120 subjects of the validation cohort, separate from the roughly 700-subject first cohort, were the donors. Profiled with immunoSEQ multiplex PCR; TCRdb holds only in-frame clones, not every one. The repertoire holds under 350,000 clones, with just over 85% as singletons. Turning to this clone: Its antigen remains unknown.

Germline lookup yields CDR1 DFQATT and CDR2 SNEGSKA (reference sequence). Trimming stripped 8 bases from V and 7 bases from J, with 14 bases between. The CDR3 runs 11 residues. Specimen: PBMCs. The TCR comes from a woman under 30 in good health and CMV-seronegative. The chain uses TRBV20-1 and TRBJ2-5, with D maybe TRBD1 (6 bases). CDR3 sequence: CSIGRGGTQYF. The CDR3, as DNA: TGCAGTATCGGAAGAGGGGGGACCCAGTACTTC.